This T cell receptor (beta chain) emerged from a study of blood T cell repertoires in COVID-19. Seattle's enrolled individuals joined amid active infection and were then monitored longitudinally. There are 15 residues in the CDR3. From germline, CDR1 is SGDLS and CDR2 YYNGEE. The V segment lost 1 base and the J segment 1 base; nucleotides outside the gene matches: 4. The method was immunoSEQ multiplex PCR; TCRdb's version includes in-frame clones alone and lacks a portion of them. The sample shows about 52,000 clones, 65% to 85% of them seen only once. A few counts support this clone. The clonotype comes from a woman of 80 years or more with COVID-19, enrolled during active disease. The rearrangement joins TRBV9 to TRBJ1-1, with 7 bases identical to TRBD1. Sequencing input: peripheral blood. CDR3 in amino acids: CASSVLGQPNTEAFF. The CDR3, as DNA: TGTGCCAGCAGCGTATTGGGACAGCCGAACACTGAAGCTTTCTTT.